The 9 T cell receptor beta chains below all came from one sample that was sequenced in a study of immune evolution from preneoplasia to lung adenocarcinoma. TCRdb's copy holds only in-frame clones and misses some; the assay was immunoSEQ multiplex PCR. This sample yields several thousand clones, of which approximately 80% are seen a single time; roughly 12% belongs to the top ten. Input material: FFPE lung adenocarcinoma in situ tissue. The receptors here all came from a person aged 55-80 years with lung adenocarcinoma.

The sample holds a few counts of this clone. The chain joins TRBV7-6 to TRBJ1-1, with D possibly TRBD1 on 5 matching bases. Germline V lookup: CDR1 SGHVS, CDR2 FNYEAQ. This CDR3 has 15 amino acids. V was cut by 3 bases and J by 2 bases, with 13 bases left in between. The CDR3 DNA is TGTGCCAGCAGCTTTGAAACAGGCACTAACACTGAAGCTTTCTTT. Residues: CASSFETGTNTEAFF.

The chain uses TRBV5-8 and TRBJ1-5; tentative D call: TRBD1 (6 bases). Germline V gives CDR1 SGHTS, CDR2 YDEGEE. This CDR3 region has 18 residues. The V end was cut by 3 bases, the J end by 0 bases, with 19 bases between. As DNA, the CDR3 is TGTGCCAGCAGCTCCAACCTAGACAGGTTAATTAGCAATCAGCCCCAGCATTTT. Translated: CASSSNLDRLISNQPQHF.

The chain has TRBV4-1 and TRBJ2-7, with 9 bases that match TRBD1. Trimming cost V 0 bases and J 1 base; bases outside gene matches: 4. CDR3 length equals 16 residues. Germline V gene data show CDR1 as MGHRA and CDR2 as YSYEKL. The CDR3 here is CASSQDPGQGSYEQYF. The CDR3 nucleotides are TGCGCCAGCAGCCAAGATCCGGGACAGGGTTCCTACGAGCAGTACTTC.

The rearrangement joins TRBV28 to TRBJ1-3; D unclear. The CDR3 has 15 amino acids. Per germline, CDR1 MDHEN and CDR2 SYDVKM. The ends were cut back, 3 bases at V and 4 bases at J, with 13 bases in the middle. DNA for the CDR3: TGTGCCAGCAGTTTTTTCGGTAGGACGGGAAACACCATATATTTT. As protein: CASSFFGRTGNTIYF.

V is TRBV6-6 and J is TRBJ2-3, with 8 bases that match TRBD1. CDR3 length: 14 residues. V dropped 5 bases and J dropped 3; count of bases not matched to a gene: 4. Per the germline V gene, CDR1 is MNHNY and CDR2 is SVGAGI (reference sequence). This CDR3 is CASSLGQGTDTQYF. In DNA form, the CDR3 reads TGTGCCAGCAGTCTCGGACAGGGTACAGATACGCAGTATTTT.

The rearrangement uses TRBV10-3 and TRBJ1-1; 8 bases line up with TRBD1. In germline, CDR1 is ENHRY, CDR2 SYGVKD. This CDR3 has 13 residues. V lost 7 bases, J lost 4 bases, and 5 bases stayed unmatched. CDR3 loop: CAITDREGTEAFF. The DNA for the CDR3 is TGTGCCATCACGGACAGGGAAGGCACTGAAGCTTTCTTT.

The chain uses TRBV7-9 and TRBJ1-4; the match to TRBD1 covers 8 bases. The CDR3 totals 15 residues. The germline gives CDR1 SEHNR, CDR2 FQNEAQ (reference sequence). Trimming removed 5 bases from V and 7 bases from J; junction bases left unmatched: 9. The CDR3 reads CASSLTQGAGEKLFF. The CDR3 bases are TGTGCCAGCAGCCTAACGCAGGGGGCGGGTGAAAAACTGTTTTTT.

This chain joins TRBV10-2 and TRBJ2-1; D is uncertain. The germline V gene encodes CDR1 WSHSY and CDR2 SAAADI. This CDR3 contains 12 residues. The V and J ends lost 0 bases and 9 bases respectively, with 6 bases between them. DNA for the CDR3: TGCGCCAGCAGTGAGTCAGTGTTTGAGCAGTTCTTC. It translates to CASSESVFEQFF.

The DNA of the CDR3 is TGCGCCAGCAGCTTGACTCTTAACACCGGGGAGCTGTTTTTT. It is translated as CASSLTLNTGELFF. The chain has TRBV5-1 and TRBJ2-2; D not resolved. Trimming shortened V by 1 base and J by 2 bases, and 6 bases separated the two germline ends. Germline CDR1 reads SGHRS; CDR2 reads YFSETQ. The CDR3 runs 14 residues.